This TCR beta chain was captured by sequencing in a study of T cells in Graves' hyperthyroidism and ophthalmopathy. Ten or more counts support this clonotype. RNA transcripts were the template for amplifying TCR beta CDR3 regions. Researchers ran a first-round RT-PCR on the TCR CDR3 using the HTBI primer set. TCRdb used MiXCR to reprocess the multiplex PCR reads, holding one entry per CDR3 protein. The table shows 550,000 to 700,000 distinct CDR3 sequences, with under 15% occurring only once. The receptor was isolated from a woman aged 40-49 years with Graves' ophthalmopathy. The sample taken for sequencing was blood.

CDR3 protein: CASTLRQGAKNTEAFF. CDR3 DNA: TGTGCCAGTACCCTCAGACAGGGGGCCAAGAACACTGAAGCTTTCTTT. The rearrangement links TRBV19 to TRBJ1-1; TRBD1 aligns across 10 bases. Trimming removed 7 bases from V and 1 base from J; junction bases left unmatched: 9. Germline V gene data show CDR1 as LNHDA and CDR2 as SQIVND (reference sequence). This CDR3 spans 16 amino acids.